The source of this T cell receptor beta chain is a study of memory CD4+ T cells and cytomegalovirus serostatus. Whole-study context: This sample comes from healthy Belgian adults, about nine CMV seropositive, roughly 22 seronegative.

Single viable CD3+CD4+CD8-CD45RO+ cells were sorted as the memory CD4+ T cells. Positive selection with CD4 microbeads enriched total CD4+ T cells. Germline lookup yields CDR1 SGHRS and CDR2 YFSETQ. The CDR3 runs to 15 residues. Deletions cut 4 bases from V and 8 bases from J, with 18 bases between. This clone has more than one count but fewer than ten. Its antigen is not known. The study's findings and limits: About 40% of the roughly 160 known CMV-associated TCRbeta sequences appeared in CD4+ memory.

Profiled with immunoSEQ multiplex PCR; TCRdb holds only in-frame clones, not every one. This table holds 35,000 to 50,000 clones, around 80% found once. This receptor was obtained from an adult in good health and CMV-seronegative. The genes are TRBV5-1 and TRBJ1-4, with a possible D match to TRBD1 (6 bases). Sequenced material: memory CD4+ T cells from blood. The CDR3 DNA follows: TGCGCCAGCAGCGCCTGGGGGGCAGACGGCGAAAAACTGTTTTTT. Its translation is CASSAWGADGEKLFF.